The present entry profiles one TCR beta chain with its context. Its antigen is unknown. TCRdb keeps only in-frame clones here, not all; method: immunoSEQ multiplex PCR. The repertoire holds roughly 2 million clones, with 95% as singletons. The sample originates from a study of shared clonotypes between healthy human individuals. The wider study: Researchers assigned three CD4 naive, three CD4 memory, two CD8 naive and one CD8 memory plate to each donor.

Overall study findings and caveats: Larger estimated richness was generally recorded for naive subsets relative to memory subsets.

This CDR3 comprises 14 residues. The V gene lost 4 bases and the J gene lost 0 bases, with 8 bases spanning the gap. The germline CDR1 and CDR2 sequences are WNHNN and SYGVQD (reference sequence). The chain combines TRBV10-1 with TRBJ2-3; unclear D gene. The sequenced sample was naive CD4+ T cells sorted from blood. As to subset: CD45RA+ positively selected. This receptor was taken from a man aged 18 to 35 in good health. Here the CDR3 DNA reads TGCGCCAGCAGTGTTCATACTAGCACAGATACGCAGTATTTT. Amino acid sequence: CASSVHTSTDTQYF.